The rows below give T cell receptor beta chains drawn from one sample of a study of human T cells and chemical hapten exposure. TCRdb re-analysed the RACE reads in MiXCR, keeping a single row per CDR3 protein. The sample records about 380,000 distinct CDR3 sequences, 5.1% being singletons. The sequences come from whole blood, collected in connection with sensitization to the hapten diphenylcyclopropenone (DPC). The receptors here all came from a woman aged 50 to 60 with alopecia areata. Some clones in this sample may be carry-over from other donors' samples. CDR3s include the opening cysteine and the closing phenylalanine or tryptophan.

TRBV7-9	CASSPGGVSDTQYF
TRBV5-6	CASSLPPNEQFF
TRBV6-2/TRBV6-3	CASVDRRRETQYF
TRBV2	CASSEATGGLNTEAFF
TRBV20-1	CSASSTSYEQYF
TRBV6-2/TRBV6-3	CASRDTWRGTQYF
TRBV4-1	CASSQDSSTNEQFF
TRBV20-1	CSAGPISDNEQFF
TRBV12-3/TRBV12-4	CASSFLDYNSPLHF
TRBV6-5	CASSSGTGGSSYEQYF
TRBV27	CAGSLSGTPTDF
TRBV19	CASSIDRLALAKNIQYF
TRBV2	CATATDTVNNQPQHF
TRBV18	CASSPPEQETQYF
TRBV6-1	CASIRNLNEKLFF
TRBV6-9	CARRRWAHPSGANVLTF
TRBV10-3	CAITEGYEQYF
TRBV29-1	CSVVRATDTQYF
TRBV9	CASSAGTGTYNEQFF
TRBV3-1	CASSQDSRGYTF
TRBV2	CASTPHKGFTEAFF
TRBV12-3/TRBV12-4	CASRPQGARQPQHF
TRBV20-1	CSASSTGELFF
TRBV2	CASSDVLGDSNQPQHF
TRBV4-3	CASSQPGLETGELFF
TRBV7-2	CASSPGLAGVTDTQYF
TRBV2	CASSPPGQASRNTEAFF
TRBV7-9	CASSLVWAGDEQYF
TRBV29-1	CSVEGTGKVGYTF
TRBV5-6	CASSSKGVQTQYF
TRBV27	CASTGSYTDTQYF
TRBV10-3	CAISNPGLRDGETQYF
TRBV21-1	CASSKAGQDTQYF
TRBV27	CASSQSTVRQGGSEKLFF
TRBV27	CASSSIAGGTYNEQFF
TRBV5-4	CASSISGRPYEQYF
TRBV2	CASKPTGTNYGYTF
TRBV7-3	CASSPDPGVLGANVLTF
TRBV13	CASSSRDGEQYF
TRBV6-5	CASSPHRGRGGTEAFF
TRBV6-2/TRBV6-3	CASSYMGDTEAFF
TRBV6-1	CASSEGTANYGYTF
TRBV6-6	CASSLTGYDTEAFF
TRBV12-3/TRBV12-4	CASRRTGGINQPQHF
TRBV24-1	CATSDWTGGQFF
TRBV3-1	CASSHGKNQPQHF
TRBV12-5	CASGWSNTEAFF
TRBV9	CASSVEPSTDTQYF
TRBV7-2	CASSSDSGNTIYF
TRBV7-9	CASSYYRVDQTEAFF
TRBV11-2	CASSLDPATYNEQFF
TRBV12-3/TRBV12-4	CASSPNRVETQYF
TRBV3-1	CASSQVGSSDEQYF
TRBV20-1	CSARDPSGGAYNEQFF